The 24 T cell receptor beta chains presented below share a single source sample, sequenced in a study of post-analysis software for immune sequencing data. Findings of the study overall: Patients had higher frequencies than controls of five TRBV segments, including TRBV5-6, TRBV5-1 and TRBV20-1.

No antigen has been identified for these receptors. Prepared TCR beta cDNA libraries contained unique molecular identifiers. Each CDR3 protein gets one entry after TCRdb re-called the PCR reads with MiXCR. The sample lists roughly 600,000 distinct CDR3 sequences; 44% were seen once. Source material: blood. The receptor source for this set is a girl aged 10 to 17 with multiple sclerosis.

The chain couples TRBV20-1 to TRBJ2-5; TRBD2 matches at 14 bases. CDR3 length equals 18 residues. Trimming removed 0 bases from V and 1 base from J; junction bases left unmatched: 7. CDR1 and CDR2 (germline): DFQATT, SNEGSKA (reference sequence). In nucleotides, the CDR3 is TGCAGTGCTAGAGATCGACTAGCGGGAGGGGGGGTCCAAGAGACCCAGTACTTC. Translating it yields CSARDRLAGGGVQETQYF.

V gene TRBV3-1 combines with J gene TRBJ2-5; D is perhaps TRBD2 (6 bases). This CDR3 has 15 amino acids. The ends were cut back, 6 bases at V and 1 base at J, with 15 bases in the middle. Germline-derived CDR1 and CDR2 are LGHDT and YNNKEL (reference sequence). CDR3 DNA: TGTGCCAGCAGGCGGGAAGGGCGGTTCCAAGAGACCCAGTACTTC. Protein sequence: CASRREGRFQETQYF.

The chain couples TRBV24-1 to TRBJ2-5; D gene ambiguous. This CDR3 contains 13 residues. V was pared by 5 bases and J by 2 bases, with 8 bases between. CDR1 is KGHDR and CDR2 is SFDVKD in the germline V gene. CDR3 bases: TGTGCCACCAGTGGAGGACCACAAGAGACCCAGTACTTC. Amino acids: CATSGGPQETQYF.

The J gene is TRBJ2-5, the V gene TRBV12-3 or TRBV12-4; perhaps TRBD2 as D (5 bases). The CDR3 runs 16 residues. The V end was cut by 3 bases, the J end by 1 base, with 15 bases between. The CDR3 DNA reads as TGTGCCAGCAGTTTGCTGTCTAGCAGACTCCAAGAGACCCAGTACTTC. Protein sequence: CASSLLSSRLQETQYF.

This rearrangement joins TRBV9 to TRBJ2-3, with D unclear. Germline V gives CDR1 SGDLS, CDR2 YYNGEE. Trimming removed 0 bases at V and 1 base at J, with 15 bases between. The CDR3 length is 17 residues. The CDR3 coding sequence is TGTGCCAGCAGCGTAGAGGGCAGAGAAAGGGGCACAGATACGCAGTATTTT. Translating it yields CASSVEGRERGTDTQYF. Filled out from reference TRBV9 and TRBJ2-3, the complete variable domain reads DSGVTQTPKHLITATGQRVTLRCSPRSGDLSVYWYQQSLDQGLQFLIQYYNGEERAKGNILERFSAQQFPDLHSELNLSSLELGDSALYFCASSVEGRERGTDTQYFGPGTRLTVL.

This clonotype appeared many times. The chain links TRBV6-5 to TRBJ2-5, with TRBD1 matching over 8 bases. V dropped 3 bases and J dropped 2; count of bases not matched to a gene: 2. This CDR3 has 14 residues. Germline CDR1 is MNHEY and CDR2 is SVGAGI. DNA of the CDR3: TGTGCCAGCAGTTATGGGACAGGACAAGAGACCCAGTACTTC. It yields the protein CASSYGTGQETQYF.

The CDR3 reads CASSQPDRAYNSPLHF. Written as DNA, the CDR3 is TGCGCCAGCAGCCAACCCGACAGGGCCTATAATTCACCCCTCCACTTT. V and J are TRBV4-1 and TRBJ1-6; TRBD1 matches at 7 bases. V lost 2 bases and J lost 2; bases outside the gene matches: 3. Germline V gives CDR1 MGHRA, CDR2 YSYEKL. CDR3 size: 16 residues.

Only a few counts were recorded for this clonotype. The chain carries TRBV11-1 and TRBJ2-1, with 7 positions matching TRBD1. The CDR3 is 15 amino acids. Germline V gene data show CDR1 as SGHAT and CDR2 as FQDESV (reference sequence). V trimming: 5 bases; J trimming: 8 bases; junction bases outside the gene matches: 12. CDR3 loop: CASSPTGKGADEQFF. CDR3 coding DNA: TGTGCCAGCAGCCCGACAGGGAAGGGTGCGGATGAGCAGTTCTTC. Drawing the rest from reference TRBV11-1 and TRBJ2-1, the complete variable domain is EAEVAQSPRYKITEKSQAVAFWCDPISGHATLYWYRQILGQGPELLVQFQDESVVDDSQLPKDRFSAERLKGVDSTLKIQPAELGDSAMYLCASSPTGKGADEQFFGPGTRLTVL.

This chain joins TRBV12-3 or TRBV12-4 and TRBJ2-7; D not certain. This CDR3 has 13 residues. V lost 2 bases and J lost 3, with 8 bases in between. The CDR3 region is CASSLTHGYEQYF. CDR3 DNA: TGTGCCAGCAGTTTAACCCACGGCTACGAGCAGTACTTC.

There are a few counts of this clonotype. J is TRBJ2-7 and V is TRBV20-1; 9 bases are shared with TRBD1. The germline gives CDR1 DFQATT, CDR2 SNEGSKA (reference sequence). This CDR3 is 16 amino acids long. J lost 0 bases, V lost 0 bases, and 6 bases had no gene match. CDR3 loop: CSARDPQGAPSYEQYF. Written as DNA, the CDR3 is TGCAGTGCTAGAGACCCACAGGGGGCCCCCTCCTACGAGCAGTACTTC.

The J gene is TRBJ2-3, the V gene TRBV24-1; 12 bases line up with TRBD2. Unmatched junction bases numbered 14, after V lost 3 bases and J lost 5 bases. The CDR3 runs 19 residues. Germline assignment: CDR1 KGHDR and CDR2 SFDVKD. The CDR3 DNA follows: TGTGCCACCAGTGATCCCATTATCCGACTAGCGGGAGAGGTAGATACGCAGTATTTT. Amino acid sequence: CATSDPIIRLAGEVDTQYF.

Only a few counts were recorded for this clonotype. One junction end does not reproduce the germline sequence, and a read error may be involved. The V and J genes are TRBV6-6 and TRBJ2-2; no reliable D call. Germline V gives CDR1 MNHNY, CDR2 SVGAGI (reference sequence). The CDR3 loop spans 13 amino acids. CDR3 nucleotides: TGTGCCAGCAGTTACTCCGCGTACAATGAGCAGTTCTTT. It translates to CASSYSAYNEQFF.

This chain links TRBV5-6 with TRBJ2-5; D remains ambiguous. CDR1 and CDR2 from the germline V gene are SGHDT and YYEEEE. Trimming took 0 bases from V and 6 from J, leaving 3 bases between them. This CDR3 spans 11 amino acids. The CDR3 region is CASSLEKTQYF. The CDR3 nucleotides are TGTGCCAGCAGCTTGGAAAAGACCCAGTACTTC.

V is TRBV12-3 or TRBV12-4 and J is TRBJ2-7; a weak D match, TRBD1 (6 bases). V was cut by 7 bases and J by 0 bases, with 13 bases left in between. CDR3 length: 14 residues. CDR3 nucleotide sequence: TGTGCCAGCAACTTAGGGGGACGCTCCTACGAGCAGTACTTC. Translation gives CASNLGGRSYEQYF.

J is TRBJ2-1 and V is TRBV27; D is uncertain. The CDR3 runs to 14 residues. Trimming shortened V by 3 bases and J by 3 bases, and 9 bases separated the two germline ends. Germline-derived CDR1 and CDR2 are MNHEY and SMNVEV (reference sequence). CDR3 in amino acids: CASSFGAGYNEQFF. Written as DNA, the CDR3 is TGTGCCAGCAGTTTCGGTGCAGGCTACAATGAGCAGTTCTTC.

The chain employs TRBV20-1 and TRBJ2-3; a possible D gene is TRBD1 (5 bases). CDR1 and CDR2 from the germline V gene are DFQATT and SNEGSKA (reference sequence). Trimming stripped 7 bases from V and 0 bases from J, with 11 bases between. The CDR3 sequence is 13 residues long. CDR3 DNA: TGCAGTGGGACGGACACTAGCACAGATACGCAGTATTTT. Amino acids: CSGTDTSTDTQYF.

V is TRBV12-3 or TRBV12-4 and J is TRBJ2-5; TRBD2 might be the D (6 bases). The ends were cut back, 6 bases at V and 11 bases at J, with 19 bases in the middle. This CDR3 region has 13 residues. The CDR3: CASSPGGAWEQYF. The CDR3, as DNA: TGTGCCAGCAGCCCCGGGGGAGCTTGGGAGCAGTACTTC.

This clonotype turned up a few times. The V gene is TRBV5-1, the J gene TRBJ1-2; weak D call: TRBD1 (5 bases). From germline, CDR1 is SGHRS and CDR2 YFSETQ. The CDR3 spans 15 residues. Deletions cut 0 bases from V and 4 bases from J, with 13 bases between. Here the CDR3 DNA reads TGCGCCAGCAGCTTGGAGGTAGGGGCAGGCTATGGCTACACCTTC. Translating it yields CASSLEVGAGYGYTF.

The chain's CDR3 is CASSLQSHSYNSPLHF. In nucleotides, the CDR3 is TGTGCCAGCAGCTTGCAGTCCCACTCCTATAATTCACCCCTCCACTTT. V usage is TRBV6-5 and J usage is TRBJ1-6; unclear D gene. The CDR3 loop spans 16 amino acids. The V gene lost 6 bases and the J gene lost 0 bases, with 12 bases spanning the gap. Germline lookup yields CDR1 MNHEY and CDR2 SVGAGI.

V gene TRBV12-3 or TRBV12-4 combines with J gene TRBJ2-7; 8 nucleotides line up with TRBD1. J was trimmed by 1 base and V by 8 bases; bases with no gene match: 10. This CDR3 has 15 amino acids. CDR3: CASGNTGGGSYEQYF. CDR3 nucleotide sequence: TGTGCCAGCGGGAACACAGGGGGTGGGTCCTACGAGCAGTACTTC.

The chain couples TRBV5-1 to TRBJ2-7; 15 positions agree with TRBD2. Germline V lookup: CDR1 SGHRS, CDR2 YFSETQ. The CDR3 loop spans 17 amino acids. The trim removed 1 base at V and 5 bases at J, leaving 7 bases unmatched. Here the CDR3 DNA reads TGCGCCAGCAGCTTGAGGGGGGGACTAGCGGGAGGACACGAGCAGTACTTC. Protein product: CASSLRGGLAGGHEQYF.

The chain employs TRBV5-1 and TRBJ2-6; D is uncertain. From germline, CDR1 is SGHRS and CDR2 YFSETQ. The CDR3 spans 15 residues. Trimming shortened V by 4 bases and J by 1 base, and 9 bases separated the two germline ends. CDR3 protein: CASSKIMSGANVLTF. The CDR3 DNA reads as TGCGCCAGCAGCAAGATAATGTCTGGGGCCAACGTCCTGACTTTC.

The rearrangement joins TRBV9 to TRBJ2-1; 10 nucleotides agree with TRBD2. The length of the CDR3 is 15 residues. V lost 2 bases and J lost 7; bases outside the gene matches: 6. Germline CDR1 and CDR2: SGDLS and YYNGEE. The CDR3 is CASSVVAGGANEQFF. The CDR3 DNA is TGTGCCAGCAGCGTGGTAGCGGGGGGAGCTAATGAGCAGTTCTTC.

Of note for this clonotype: A read error may produce the germline difference seen at one junction end. The J gene is TRBJ2-5, the V gene TRBV10-3; 9 bases agree with TRBD1. The CDR3 loop spans 19 amino acids. Germline-derived CDR1 and CDR2 are ENHRY and SYGVKD. The CDR3 protein is CAVSEWGQGGPEGQETQYF. CDR3 DNA: TGTGCCGTCAGTGAGTGGGGACAGGGAGGACCGGAGGGGCAAGAGACCCAGTACTTC.